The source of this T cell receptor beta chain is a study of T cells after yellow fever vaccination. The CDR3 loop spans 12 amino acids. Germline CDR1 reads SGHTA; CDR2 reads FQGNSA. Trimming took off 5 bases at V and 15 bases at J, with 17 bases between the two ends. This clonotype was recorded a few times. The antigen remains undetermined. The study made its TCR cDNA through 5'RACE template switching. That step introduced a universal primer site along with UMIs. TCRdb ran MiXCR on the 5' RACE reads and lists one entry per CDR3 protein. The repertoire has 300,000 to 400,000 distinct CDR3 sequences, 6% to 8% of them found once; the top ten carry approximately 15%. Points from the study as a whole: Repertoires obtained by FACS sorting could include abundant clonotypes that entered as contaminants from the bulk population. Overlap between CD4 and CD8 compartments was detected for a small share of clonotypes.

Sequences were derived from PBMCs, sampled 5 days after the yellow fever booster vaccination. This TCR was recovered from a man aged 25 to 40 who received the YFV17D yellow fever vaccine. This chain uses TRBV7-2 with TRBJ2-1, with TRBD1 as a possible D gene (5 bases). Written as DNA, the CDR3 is TGTGCCAGCAGCCCAGGGCTAGGTTTCTGGTTCTTC. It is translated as CASSPGLGFWFF.